This entry is about one T cell receptor (beta chain). This clonotype appeared a few times. There is no known antigen for this receptor. No qualities accompany the bases; no much larger clone lies one base away. These data come from a study of post-analysis software for immune sequencing data (dated by TCRdb to between 2014 and 2016). The study in broad terms: Recorded disease courses included relapsing-remitting, secondary progressive and progressive-relapsing multiple sclerosis, with some patients lacking subtype annotation. Patient repertoires were compared against around 10 previously published healthy control repertoires from donors aged about 6 to 27 years. A subset of samples was prepared in parallel using single-end sample barcoding, then pooled and co-amplified after Illumina adapter ligation. General study outcomes and caveats: Patients showed significantly higher frequencies than controls for a handful of TRBV segments, among them TRBV5-6, TRBV5-1 and TRBV20-1. The multiple sclerosis patient group was slightly younger than the control group. Significantly lower normalized Chao1 diversity was found in multiple sclerosis patients than in controls, suggesting substantial peripheral T-cell clonal expansion. Strong co-clustering of samples prepared in the same batch was shown by direct clustering with F measure, prompting a batch-effect correction.

V trim: 4 bases; J trim: 5 bases; unmatched bases: 7. Inclusive of the bounding cysteine and phenylalanine, the CDR3 is 15 residues long. This entry keeps only the CDR3 DNA: 45 bases, framed from base 1. CDR1 and CDR2 are read off the germline V gene as KGHSH and LQKENI. TCR beta repertoires were profiled from peripheral blood of some 13 young patients with multiple sclerosis to demonstrate the VDJtools post-analysis software. Multiple sclerosis patients were children and adolescents aged roughly 6 to 15 years. The library was built by means of PCR. The instrument was an Illumina HiSeq 2500. Unique molecular identifiers were incorporated into TCR beta cDNA libraries to reduce PCR and sequencing biases. Roughly 500,000 cDNA molecules were obtained for every 1 to 10 million input T cells, so each molecule roughly corresponded to one T cell. The patient libraries were prepared and sequenced with the same protocol used for the earlier healthy control dataset. Samples belonging to the same batch were prepared together, multiplexed and sequenced on a shared HiSeq lane. The authors processed their data as follows. MIGEC handled the raw barcoded reads, throwing out single-read molecular identifier groups before consensus assembly and CDR3 extraction. VDJtools was used for post-analysis of the clonotype tables, and diversity was normalized by down-sampling every dataset to the size of the smallest sample. In repertoire overlap clustering, CDR3 amino acid sequences, but not nucleotide sequences, were matched to correct batch-related cross-sample contamination. TCRdb took the public reads, trimmed them with fastp at Q25, ran MiXCR for clone calling and kept in-frame beta chains. Rows are unified per CDR3 protein, each entry keeping the most common DNA and genes. These V and J calls originate from TCRdb's pipeline instead of the authors' own analysis. The sample includes fewer than 850,000 distinct CDR3 sequences, with 25% to 30% observed a single time. 0.56% of the sample is taken by the ten largest.

This clonotype was sampled from a girl aged 10 to 17 with multiple sclerosis. The material sequenced was blood. This chain is built from TRBV18 and TRBJ1-5; TRBD1 matches 8 bases in the middle. The DNA is as follows: TGTGCCAGCTCACTCACAGGGGGTGGCCATCAGCCCCAGCATTTT. Its product reads: CASSLTGGGHQPQHF.